This T cell receptor (beta chain) comes out of a study of response to subunit inactivated influenza vaccine. In this sample, this clonotype turned up a few times. Its antigen is currently unknown. The V segment lost 2 bases and the J segment 7 bases; nucleotides outside the gene matches: 3. This CDR3 is built from 13 residues. Per the germline V gene, CDR1 is SGHRS and CDR2 is YFSETQ. Via MiXCR, TCRdb re-called the RT-PCR reads, giving one row per CDR3 protein. This sample has 530,000 or so distinct CDR3 sequences, with 25% found just once. Study-wide results and limits: Every seasonal influenza vaccination brings in few new T cells, the authors suggested.

The J gene is TRBJ1-2, the V gene TRBV5-1; 9 positions agree with TRBD1. The clonotype originates from a man aged 50 or older who received an inactivated influenza vaccine. This sample comprised CD4+ T cells sorted from PBMCs, obtained around 5 days after vaccination. The CDR3 region is CASSLQGAGGYTF. In DNA, the CDR3 is TGCGCCAGCAGCTTACAGGGGGCCGGTGGCTACACCTTC.